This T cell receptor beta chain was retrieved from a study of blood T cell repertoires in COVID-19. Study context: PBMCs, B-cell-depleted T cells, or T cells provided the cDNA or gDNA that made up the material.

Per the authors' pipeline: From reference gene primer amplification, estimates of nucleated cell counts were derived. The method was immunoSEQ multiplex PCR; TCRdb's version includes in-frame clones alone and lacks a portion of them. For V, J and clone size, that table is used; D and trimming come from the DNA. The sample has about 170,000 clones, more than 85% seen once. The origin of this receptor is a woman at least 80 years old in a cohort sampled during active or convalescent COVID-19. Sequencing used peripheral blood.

CDR3 DNA sequence: TGTGCCAGCTTGTGTCATGACAGGGGGCGCCCCTATAATTCACCCCTCCACTTT. It codes for CASLCHDRGRPYNSPLHF. This chain connects TRBV5-6 to TRBJ1-6; 10 bases map to TRBD1. CDR1 SGHDT and CDR2 YYEEEE come from the germline V gene. The CDR3 extends over 18 amino acids. V dropped 7 bases and J dropped 2; count of bases not matched to a gene: 12.